A selection of T cell receptor beta chains follows, all from one sample in a study of CD8 T cells in Susac syndrome. MiXCR, run by TCRdb on the immunoSEQ multiplex PCR reads, gives a single entry per CDR3 protein. The sample carries roughly 200,000 distinct CDR3 sequences, approximately 95% recorded once. Sequenced material: CD4+ T cells from PBMCs. The source of these receptors is a human donor with multiple sclerosis. The CDR3 runs from the conserved cysteine through the conserved F or W. Each record gives: D gene, J gene, clone size, V gene, CDR3 DNA, CDR3 protein. D genes are given only for firm matches. Not every row has a clone size; where given, it reads once, few, many or a size class.

- TRBJ1-2 - TRBV27 TGTGCCAGCAGTTTATGGGGACCCAGCTATGGCTACACCTTC CASSLWGPSYGYTF
TRBD1 TRBJ1-5 once TRBV29-1 TGCAGCGTTGCTGACAGGGCGGATCAGCCCCAGCATTTT CSVADRADQPQHF
- TRBJ2-5 once TRBV4-1 TGCGCCAGCAGCCCGACCGGGACGGCCCAAGAGACCCAGTACTTC CASSPTGTAQETQYF
TRBD1 TRBJ2-7 - TRBV20-1 TGCAGTGCTAGATTGGACAGGGGGCAGAGGTACGAGCAGTACTTC CSARLDRGQRYEQYF
- TRBJ2-7 - TRBV25-1 TGTGCCAGCAGTGAATTCTCAGGCTCCTACGAGCAGTACTTC CASSEFSGSYEQYF
- TRBJ1-1 - TRBV7-2 TGTGCCAGCAGCCCTGAGGCAATCCGAAGAACTGAAGCTTTCTTT CASSPEAIRRTEAFF
- TRBJ1-1 - TRBV29-1 TGCAGCCTCAGGGACCGCATTCACACTGAAGCTTTCTTT CSLRDRIHTEAFF
TRBD1 TRBJ2-7 once TRBV2 TGTGCCAGCACTGTGACAGGGCGCCGCGAGCAGTACTTC CASTVTGRREQYF
- TRBJ2-3 - TRBV20-1 TGCAGTGCTATCCTCCCCCGGGTACGAAGCACAGATACGCAGTATTTT CSAILPRVRSTDTQYF
TRBD2 TRBJ2-3 - TRBV5-1 TGCGCCAGTAGGACTAGCGGACTCACAGATACGCAGTATTTT CASRTSGLTDTQYF
TRBD1 TRBJ2-7 - TRBV6-2/TRBV6-3 TGTGCCAGCAGTTATCCGACAGGGACAGGCTGGACCTACGAGCAGTACTTC CASSYPTGTGWTYEQYF
TRBD2 TRBJ2-7 - TRBV4-3 TGCGCCAGCAGCCAATATAGACTAGCGGGCATAACCAGCTCCTACGAGCAGTACTTC CASSQYRLAGITSSYEQYF
TRBD1 TRBJ2-7 - TRBV3-1 TGTGCCAGCAGTGTTACCGGGACAGGGGAAAGCGAGCAGTACTTC CASSVTGTGESEQYF